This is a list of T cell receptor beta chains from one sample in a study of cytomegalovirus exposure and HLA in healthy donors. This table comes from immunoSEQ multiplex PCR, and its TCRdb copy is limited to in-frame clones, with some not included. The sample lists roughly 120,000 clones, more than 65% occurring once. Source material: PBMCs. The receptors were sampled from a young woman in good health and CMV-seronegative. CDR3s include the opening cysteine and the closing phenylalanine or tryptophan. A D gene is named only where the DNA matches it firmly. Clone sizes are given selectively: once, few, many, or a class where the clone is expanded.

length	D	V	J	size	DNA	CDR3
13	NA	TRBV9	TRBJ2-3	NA	TGTGCCAGCAGCGTCGGGAGCACAGATACGCAGTATTTT	CASSVGSTDTQYF
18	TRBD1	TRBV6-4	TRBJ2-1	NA	TGTGCCAGCAGTGACTCGAAAAGGTCTGGGACAGAGCACAATGAGCAGTTCTTC	CASSDSKRSGTEHNEQFF
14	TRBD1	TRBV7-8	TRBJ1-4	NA	TGTGCCAGCAGCTTACAGGGGGAATGGCAGAAACTGTTTTTT	CASSLQGEWQKLFF
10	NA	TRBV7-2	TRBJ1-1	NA	TGTGCCAGCAGCCCTCCTGAAGCTTTCTTT	CASSPPEAFF
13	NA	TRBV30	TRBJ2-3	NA	TGTGCCTGGAGGAGAACTAGCACAGATACGCAGTATTTT	CAWRRTSTDTQYF
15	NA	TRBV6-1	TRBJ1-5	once	TGTGCCAGCACAGGAGACAGGTATAGCAATCAGCCCCAGCATTTT	CASTGDRYSNQPQHF
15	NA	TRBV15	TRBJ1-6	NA	TGTGCCACCAGCAGAGATCGGGGTGGCGGTTCACCCCTCCACTTT	CATSRDRGGGSPLHF
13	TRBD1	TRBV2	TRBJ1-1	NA	TGTGCCAGCACGGGACAGAGGAACACTGAAGCTTTCTTT	CASTGQRNTEAFF
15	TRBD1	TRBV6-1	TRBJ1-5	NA	TGTGCCAGCAGTGAACAGGGGGCGCCGAATCAGCCCCAGCATTTT	CASSEQGAPNQPQHF
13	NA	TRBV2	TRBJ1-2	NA	TGTGCCAGGTCGGGAGCCCCCAGCTATGGCTACACCTTC	CARSGAPSYGYTF
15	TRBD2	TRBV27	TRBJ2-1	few	TGTGCCAGCAGTTTATTCGGCGGGAGGGCCAATGAGCAGTTCTTC	CASSLFGGRANEQFF
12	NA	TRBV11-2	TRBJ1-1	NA	TGTGCCAGCAGCTTTCGGAACACTGAAGCTTTCTTT	CASSFRNTEAFF
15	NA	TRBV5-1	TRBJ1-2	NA	TGCGCCAGCAGCTCAACTGGACAAGTTACCTATGGCTACACCTTC	CASSSTGQVTYGYTF
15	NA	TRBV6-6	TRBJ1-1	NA	TGTGCCAGCAGTTCCCCGGAGAGTAGTAGGACTGAAGCTTTCTTT	CASSSPESSRTEAFF
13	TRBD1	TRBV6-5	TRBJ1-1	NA	TGTGCCAGCAGGAGGGACAGGGCCCTTGAAGCTTTCTTT	CASRRDRALEAFF
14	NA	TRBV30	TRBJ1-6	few	TGTGCCTGGAGTATTGGACAGTATAATTCACCCCTCCACTTT	CAWSIGQYNSPLHF
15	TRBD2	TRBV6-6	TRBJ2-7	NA	TGTGCCAGCAGTGGGACTAGCGGGAGATCCTACGAGCAGTACTTC	CASSGTSGRSYEQYF
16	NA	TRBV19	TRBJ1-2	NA	TGTGCCAGTAGTAGGGGCCTTCCCGACGCGATCTATGGCTACACCTTC	CASSRGLPDAIYGYTF
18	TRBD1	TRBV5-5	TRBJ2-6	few	TGTGCCAGCAGTTTTGAGGACAGGGTGGGCTCTGGGGCCAACGTCCTGACTTTC	CASSFEDRVGSGANVLTF
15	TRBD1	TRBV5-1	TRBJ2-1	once	TGCGCCAGCAGCTACCGGGTTCCAGGGGGCAATGAGCAGTTCTTC	CASSYRVPGGNEQFF
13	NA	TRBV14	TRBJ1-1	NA	TGTGCCAGCAGCCAAGATCGTTCCGGGGAAGCTTTCTTT	CASSQDRSGEAFF